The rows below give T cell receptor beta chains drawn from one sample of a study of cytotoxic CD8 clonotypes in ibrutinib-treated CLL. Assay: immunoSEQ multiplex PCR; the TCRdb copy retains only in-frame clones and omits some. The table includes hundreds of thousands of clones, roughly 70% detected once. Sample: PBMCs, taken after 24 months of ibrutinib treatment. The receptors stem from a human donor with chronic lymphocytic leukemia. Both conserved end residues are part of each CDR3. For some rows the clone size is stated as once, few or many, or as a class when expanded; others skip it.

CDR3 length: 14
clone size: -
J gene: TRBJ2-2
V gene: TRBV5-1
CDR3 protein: CASSLELAVGELFF

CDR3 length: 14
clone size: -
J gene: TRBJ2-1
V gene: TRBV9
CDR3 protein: CASSVTMGESEQFF

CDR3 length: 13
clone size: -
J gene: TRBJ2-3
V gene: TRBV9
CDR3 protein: CASSNNIVDTQYF

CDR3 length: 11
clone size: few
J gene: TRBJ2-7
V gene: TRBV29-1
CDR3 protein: CSARDTYEQYF

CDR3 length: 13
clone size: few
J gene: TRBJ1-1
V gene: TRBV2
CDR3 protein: CASRIGRGTEAFF

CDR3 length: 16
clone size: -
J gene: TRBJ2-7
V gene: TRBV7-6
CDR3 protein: CASSLEFAGGTYEQYF

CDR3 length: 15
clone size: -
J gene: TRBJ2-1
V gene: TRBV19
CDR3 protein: CASSISHNPYNEQFF

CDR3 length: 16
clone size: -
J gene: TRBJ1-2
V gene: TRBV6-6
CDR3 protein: CASSYLTAVGNYGYTF

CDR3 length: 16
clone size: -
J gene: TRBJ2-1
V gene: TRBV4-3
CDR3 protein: CASSSQQGGLGDEQFF

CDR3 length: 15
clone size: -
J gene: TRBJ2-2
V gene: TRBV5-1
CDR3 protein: CASSFVTGGTGELFF

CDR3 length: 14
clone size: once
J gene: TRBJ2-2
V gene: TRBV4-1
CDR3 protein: CASSQDLSRRELFF

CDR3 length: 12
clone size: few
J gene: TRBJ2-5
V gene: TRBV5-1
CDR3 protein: CASRNSEETQYF